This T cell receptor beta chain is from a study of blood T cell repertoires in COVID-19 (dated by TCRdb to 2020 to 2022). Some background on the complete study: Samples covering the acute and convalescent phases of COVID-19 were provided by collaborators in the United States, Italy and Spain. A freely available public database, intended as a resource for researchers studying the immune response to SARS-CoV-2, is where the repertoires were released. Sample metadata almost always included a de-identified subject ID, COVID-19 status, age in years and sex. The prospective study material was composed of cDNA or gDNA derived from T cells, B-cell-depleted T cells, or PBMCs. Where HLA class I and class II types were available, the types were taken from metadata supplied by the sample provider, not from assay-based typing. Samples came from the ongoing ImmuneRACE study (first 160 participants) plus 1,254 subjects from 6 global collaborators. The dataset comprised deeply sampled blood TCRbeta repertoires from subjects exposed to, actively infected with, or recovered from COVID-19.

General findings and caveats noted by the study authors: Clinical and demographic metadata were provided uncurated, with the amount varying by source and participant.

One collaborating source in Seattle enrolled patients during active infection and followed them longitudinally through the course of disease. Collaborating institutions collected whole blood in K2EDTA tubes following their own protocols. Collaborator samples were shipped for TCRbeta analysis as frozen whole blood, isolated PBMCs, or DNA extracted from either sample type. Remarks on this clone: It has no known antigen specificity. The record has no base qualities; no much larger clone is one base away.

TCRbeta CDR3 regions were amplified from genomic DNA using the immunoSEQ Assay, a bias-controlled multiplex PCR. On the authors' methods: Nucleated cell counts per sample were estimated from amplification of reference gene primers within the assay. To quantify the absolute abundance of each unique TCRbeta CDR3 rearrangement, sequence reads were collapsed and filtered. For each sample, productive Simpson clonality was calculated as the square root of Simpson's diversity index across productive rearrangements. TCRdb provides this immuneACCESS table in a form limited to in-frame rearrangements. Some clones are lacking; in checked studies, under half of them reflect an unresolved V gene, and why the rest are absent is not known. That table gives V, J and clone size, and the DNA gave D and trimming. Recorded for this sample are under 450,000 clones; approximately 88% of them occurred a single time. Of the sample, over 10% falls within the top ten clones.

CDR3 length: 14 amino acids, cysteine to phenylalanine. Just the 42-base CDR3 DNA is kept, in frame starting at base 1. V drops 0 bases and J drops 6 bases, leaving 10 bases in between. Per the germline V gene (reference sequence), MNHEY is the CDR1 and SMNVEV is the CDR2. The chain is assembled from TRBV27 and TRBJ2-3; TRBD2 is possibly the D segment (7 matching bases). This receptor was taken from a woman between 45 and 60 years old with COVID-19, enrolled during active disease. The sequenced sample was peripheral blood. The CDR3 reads CASSLSAGADTQYF. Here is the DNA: TGTGCCAGCAGTTTATCCGCGGGGGCGGATACGCAGTATTTT.